The sequence of this T cell receptor beta chain was determined in a study of T cells in Graves' hyperthyroidism and ophthalmopathy (dated by TCRdb to about 2019). General notes on the study: Peripheral blood was sampled at the time of initial diagnosis, prior to any treatment. TCR V-J signatures able to tell the groups apart were searched for in a discovery cohort of approximately 95 patients, of whom under 45 had Graves' ophthalmopathy and about 60 had stable Graves' hyperthyroidism. Whether ophthalmopathy could be predicted prospectively was tested in an independent validation cohort made up of fewer than 20 hyperthyroidism patients plus 17 patients who later progressed to ophthalmopathy. The approximately 100 discovery patients were randomly split 7:3 into training and test sets. In addition, the study compared T-cell repertoires in thyroid tissue and in blood from 6 or 7 Graves' hyperthyroidism patients. After blood sampling, hyperthyroidism patients were treated with methimazole at a starting dose of 30 mg daily, and ophthalmopathy patients were treated with high-dose intravenous methylprednisolone. The paper reports TCR Vbeta CDR3 sequencing of roughly 140 peripheral blood samples: approximately 41 ophthalmopathy, about 75 hyperthyroidism and approximately 17 progressor patients. What the work shows at the level of the full study, not this receptor alone: Sample size was not statistically predetermined, and blinding of investigators to group allocation was not performed. Most expanded thyroid clonotypes (frequency above 0.001) were also detected in blood, a finding suggesting that blood repertoires may reflect thyroid immune responses. In cross-validation, a model built on a 13 V-J signature told ophthalmopathy apart from stable hyperthyroidism with approximately 91% sensitivity and about 81% specificity, and in testing the same model reached 80%/75%. In validation, progression to ophthalmopathy was predicted by the model with around 70% sensitivity and around 75% specificity, a median of about 6.8 months before onset.

This clonotype was counted ten times or more. The antigen this receptor binds is unknown. Within one base of it there is no much larger clone, and no base qualities were kept. The TCR beta CDR3 regions were amplified from the RNA transcripts. The TCR CDR3 was subjected to a first round of RT-PCR using the HTBI primer set and the Qiagen OneStep RT-PCR kit. The libraries were constructed in a second round of multiplex PCR and then size-selected and purified. Sequencing of the libraries was done on an Illumina HiSeq2000 using paired-end 100 bp reads. In the authors' own workflow: SOAPnuke was used to process the raw data, removing reads that contained adapters or uncalled bases, had a mean Phred below 15, or lacked an exact match to the constant primer or identifier. High-quality paired reads were merged with COPE v1.2.5, and unique nucleotide sequences were defined as clonotypes. Clonotypes were aligned to IMGT TRBV, TRBD and TRBJ reference segments using MiTCR v1.1. Only V-J combinations with frequency above 0.0001, covering 99% to 99.2% of repertoires, were analysed. The TCS score was defined as F50 (clonal expansion) divided by E x V (chaos), with BLOSUM62-based TCRdist calculated between CDR3 peptides within each V-J. Welch's t-statistics and random forest reduced roughly 500 V-J features to 13, which were used in a naive Bayes classifier (R e1071). The raw public reads went through TCRdb reprocessing: fastp at Q25, MiXCR clone calling, in-frame beta chains kept. Each entry is one CDR3 protein sequence, shown with its most common DNA and genes. None of the V and J calls come from the authors' own analysis; TCRdb made them. This sample gives roughly 350,000 distinct CDR3 sequences in total; approximately 14% of them show up just once. In total, the top ten clones hold around 23% of the sample.

Stable Graves' hyperthyroidism was defined as no progression to ophthalmopathy during 18 months of follow-up. Hyperthyroidism patients were aged 18 to 65 years and newly diagnosed, with disease duration of less than 2 months. Patients with uncontrolled infections, other autoimmune diseases, pregnancy or lactation were excluded. Clinical symptoms, serum thyroxine and TRAb, thyroid ultrasound, and orbital computed tomography formed the basis for the diagnoses. PBMCs were separated from 7.5 to 10 ml of fresh peripheral blood using Ficoll-Paque density gradient centrifugation. Trizol reagent was used to extract total RNA, and RNA quality was then checked on an Agilent 2100 Bioanalyzer. V lost 3 bases and J lost 4 bases, and the count of bases not matched to a germline gene is 9. According to the germline V gene, CDR1 reads MDHEN and CDR2 reads SYDVKM. Its CDR3 holds 17 amino acids, cysteine through phenylalanine. Left in the record is the CDR3 DNA by itself, 51 bases read in frame from the first base.

The source material was blood. Recombination joined TRBV28 with TRBJ2-5; the central 12 bases match TRBD1. The source is a woman aged 25 to 39 with Graves' hyperthyroidism. DNA sequence: TGTGCCAGCAGTTTGATCCCGGGACAGGGGGCGGGAGAGACCCAGTACTTC. Its protein reads: CASSLIPGQGAGETQYF.